The entry below describes one T cell receptor (beta chain). Antigen: not known. The data originate from a study of Graves' ophthalmopathy and Graves' hyperthyroidism. Study results and limitations: Also, most clonotypes expanded in the thyroid above 0.001 frequency appeared in blood.

V lost 4 bases, J lost 4 bases, and 9 bases stayed unmatched. The CDR3 runs to 16 residues. Enrollment excluded any patients with other autoimmune diseases, uncontrolled infections, pregnancy or lactation. Each diagnosis was determined on the basis of clinical symptoms, serum thyroxine, TRAb, thyroid ultrasound and orbital computed tomography. TCR beta CDR3 amplification used RNA transcripts. The first-round RT-PCR employed HTBI primers together with the Qiagen OneStep RT-PCR kit. A multiplex PCR was then performed as the second round. Using its own MiXCR run on the multiplex PCR reads, TCRdb lists one record per CDR3 protein. This sample has about 160,000 distinct CDR3 sequences, with around 40% found just once.

The chain is built from TRBV12-3 or TRBV12-4 and TRBJ1-5, with 8 nucleotides matching TRBD1. The sequenced material came from peripheral blood. This receptor was taken from a man in his thirties or forties with Graves' ophthalmopathy. CDR3 loop: CASSYKGQVFNQPQHF. In nucleotides, the CDR3 is TGTGCCAGCAGTTACAAGGGACAGGTCTTTAATCAGCCCCAGCATTTT.